This TCR beta chain was sequenced during a study of control samples from healthy donors and cancer patients. This clone was counted between two and nine times. Generated by immunoSEQ multiplex PCR, the TCRdb table keeps only in-frame clones and is missing some. The data contain about 51,000 clones, roughly 80% of them singletons. The CDR3 consists of 11 residues. V was trimmed by 7 bases and J by 5 bases, leaving 8 bases between them. What was sequenced was blood. This clonotype originated in a man between 65 and 85 years old in good health. The rearrangement joins TRBV12-3 or TRBV12-4 to TRBJ1-1; no reliable D call. This chain's CDR3 is CASIVGTEAFF. The CDR3, as DNA: TGTGCCAGCATCGTGGGGACTGAAGCTTTCTTT.